This entry lists 24 T cell receptor beta chains sequenced from one sample in a study of T cells after yellow fever vaccination. TCRdb processed the 5' RACE reads anew with MiXCR; each CDR3 protein has one entry. The repertoire holds approximately 350,000 distinct CDR3 sequences, under 14% seen once, with around 18% in the top ten. The sample here was PBMCs, taken on the day of the first yellow fever vaccination. The receptors stem from a young man who received the YFV17D yellow fever vaccine.

The gene calls are TRBV24-1 and TRBJ2-1; 8 bases agree with TRBD1. Germline CDR1 and CDR2: KGHDR and SFDVKD. The CDR3 loop spans 14 amino acids. V shed 5 bases, J shed 5 bases, and the junction held 4 bases outside the gene matches. This CDR3 is CATSGTGSHNEQFF. The CDR3 region has the DNA TGTGCCACCAGTGGGACAGGGTCTCACAATGAGCAGTTCTTC.

The table lists this clonotype with a few counts. The V and J genes are TRBV7-3 and TRBJ2-3, with D possibly matching TRBD1 (5 bases). Trimming left V 4 bases short and J 7 bases short, with 12 bases between. Per germline, CDR1 SGHTA and CDR2 FQGTGA. The CDR3 consists of 13 residues. The chain's CDR3 is CASSSAQDNTQYF. DNA for the CDR3: TGTGCCAGCAGCTCAGCACAGGACAATACGCAGTATTTT.

V is TRBV2 and J is TRBJ2-3, with D perhaps TRBD2 (5 bases). Germline V gene sequence: CDR1 SNHLY, CDR2 FYNNEI. V was cut by 8 bases and J by 5 bases, with 5 bases left in between. The CDR3 has 10 residues. As DNA, the CDR3 is TGTGCCAGCGGACTAGATACGCAGTATTTT. Protein: CASGLDTQYF.

This clonotype was seen a handful of times. This sequence joins TRBV11-2 and TRBJ2-3, with no clear D. CDR1 is SGHAT and CDR2 is FQNNGV in the germline V gene. This CDR3 contains 15 residues. Trimming removed 1 base from V and 2 bases from J, with 10 bases in between. The CDR3 DNA follows: TGTGCCAGCAGCTTAGTAGCCTGGGCCACAGATACGCAGTATTTT. Amino acids: CASSLVAWATDTQYF.

This clonotype was picked up a small number of times. The genes are TRBV6-2 or TRBV6-3 and TRBJ2-1; D gene uncertain. Germline V gene lookup returns CDR1 MNHEY and CDR2 SVGEGT. The CDR3 is 12 residues long. The V gene lost 1 base and the J gene lost 12 bases, with 10 bases spanning the gap. The CDR3 DNA sequence: TGTGCCAGCAGTTACTATGCCAAGGGGCAGTTCTTC. Its translation: CASSYYAKGQFF.

As for this clonotype: Compared with germline, one end of the junction differs, possibly owing to a read error. The chain joins TRBV20-1 to TRBJ1-1, with 8 bases that match TRBD1. Germline V gene lookup returns CDR1 DFQATT and CDR2 SNEGSKA (reference sequence). This CDR3 has 14 residues. DNA for the CDR3: TGCAGTGCTACCTGGACAGGGATGAACACTCAAGCTTTCTTT. Translated, it gives CSATWTGMNTQAFF.

The chain joins TRBV4-2 to TRBJ1-6; D unresolved. This CDR3 region has 15 residues. CDR1 and CDR2 (germline): LGHNA, YNFKEQ. The ends were cut back, 0 bases at V and 10 bases at J, with 13 bases in the middle. The CDR3 coding sequence is TGTGCCAGCAGCCAAGAATTGTTCCCCGACTCACCCCTCCACTTT. This codes for CASSQELFPDSPLHF.

This clonotype was counted between two and nine times. The V and J genes are TRBV28 and TRBJ2-7; D may be TRBD2 (5 bases). The CDR3 is 15 amino acids. Trimming removed 6 bases from V and 1 base from J, with 16 bases in between. The germline CDR1 and CDR2 sequences are MDHEN and SYDVKM. CDR3: CASSPRASRSYEQYV. The DNA for the CDR3 is TGTGCCAGCAGCCCAAGGGCTAGCCGGTCCTACGAGCAGTACGTC.

The V call is TRBV20-1, the J call TRBJ2-2, with a tentative D call TRBD2 (6 bases). Per germline, CDR1 DFQATT and CDR2 SNEGSKA (reference sequence). Trimming removed 5 bases at V and 2 bases at J, with 12 bases between. This CDR3 is 14 amino acids long. In DNA, the CDR3 is TGCAGTGCTGCCGGGACTCTCAACACCGGGGAGCTGTTTTTT. Encoded protein: CSAAGTLNTGELFF.

The rearrangement links TRBV24-1 to TRBJ2-2; either TRBD1 or TRBD2 may supply D (5 bases each). The CDR3 totals 15 residues. The V and J ends lost 1 base and 4 bases respectively, with 9 bases between them. Germline V gene sequence: CDR1 KGHDR, CDR2 SFDVKD. The CDR3 DNA follows: TGTGCCACCAGTGATTTCAGGGACCCCACCGGGGAGCTGTTTTTT. Translated: CATSDFRDPTGELFF.

This clonotype has just a few counts. The rearrangement joins TRBV11-2 to TRBJ2-5, with TRBD2 identical over 13 bases. Trimming cost V 5 bases and J 3 bases; bases outside gene matches: 3. The CDR3 runs to 15 residues. CDR1 and CDR2 (germline): SGHAT, FQNNGV. The CDR3, as DNA: TGTGCCAGCAGCGCCGGACTAGCGGGAGAAGAGACCCAGTACTTC. This sequence encodes CASSAGLAGEETQYF.

The chain combines TRBV6-5 with TRBJ2-3; a weak D match, TRBD1 (6 bases). Trimming stripped 2 bases from V and 2 bases from J, with 11 bases between. This CDR3 is built from 15 residues. CDR1 MNHEY and CDR2 SVGAGI come from the germline V gene. Written as DNA, the CDR3 is TGTGCCAGCAGTTACCGGGACATCTTCACAGATACGCAGTATTTT. This encodes CASSYRDIFTDTQYF.

This clonotype was observed at least ten times. The J gene is TRBJ2-7, the V gene TRBV7-8; maybe TRBD1 (5 bases). The CDR3 length is 13 residues. V was cut by 3 bases and J by 6 bases, with 12 bases left in between. Germline lookup yields CDR1 SGHVS and CDR2 FQNEAQ. CDR3 sequence: CASSLTDQLEQYV. Written as DNA, the CDR3 is TGTGCCAGCAGCTTGACAGACCAGCTCGAGCAGTACGTC.

There are a few counts of this clonotype. The chain has TRBV3-1 and TRBJ1-4; D might be TRBD1 (5 bases). V lost 5 bases and J 8 bases, leaving 15 bases between the germline ends. The germline gives CDR1 LGHDT, CDR2 YNNKEL (reference sequence). CDR3 length equals 14 residues. DNA for the CDR3: TGTGCCAGCAGCTTACGTGGGGGAAAGGAAAAACTGTTTTTT. Its protein is CASSLRGGKEKLFF.

This clonotype was seen a few times. The rearrangement links TRBV14 to TRBJ1-2; weak D call: TRBD1 (5 bases). Germline V gene lookup returns CDR1 SGHDN and CDR2 FVKESK. V was trimmed by 2 bases and J by 10 bases, leaving 11 bases between them. This CDR3 has 12 amino acids. As DNA, the CDR3 is TGTGCCAGCAGCCAACGACAGTCCCCCTACACCTTC. As protein: CASSQRQSPYTF.

The V gene is TRBV4-2, the J gene TRBJ1-3, with D unresolved. In germline, CDR1 is LGHNA, CDR2 YNFKEQ. This CDR3 spans 12 amino acids. Deletions cut 8 bases from V and 5 bases from J, with 10 bases between. CDR3 sequence reads: CASGGVRNTIYF. In nucleotides, the CDR3 is TGTGCCAGCGGTGGCGTGAGAAACACCATATATTTT.

In this sample, this clonotype turned up a few times. This sequence joins TRBV6-2 or TRBV6-3 and TRBJ1-5; 8 bases are a match to TRBD1. The CDR3 has 15 residues. The V gene's germline CDR1 is MNHEY and CDR2 SVGEGT. The trim removed 2 bases at V and 7 bases at J, leaving 7 bases unmatched. The CDR3 DNA sequence: TGTGCCAGCAGTTACAAGTCAGGGGGCTGGCAGCCCCAGCATTTT. Protein sequence: CASSYKSGGWQPQHF.

This clonotype occurred a few times. The genes are TRBV12-3 or TRBV12-4 and TRBJ2-7; D remains unclear. The V and J ends lost 3 bases and 0 bases respectively, with 12 bases between them. There are 15 residues in the CDR3. CDR3 in amino acids: CASSFASGASYEQYF. CDR3 bases: TGTGCCAGCAGTTTTGCTTCAGGTGCCTCCTACGAGCAGTACTTC.

This clonotype was recorded a few times. CDR3 region: CASSPGGAGRYPDTQYF. The DNA of the CDR3 is TGCGCCAGCAGCCCGGGGGGGGCAGGGAGATATCCAGATACGCAGTATTTT. V gene TRBV5-1 combines with J gene TRBJ2-3; TRBD2 matches at 8 bases. J gave up 4 bases and V 4 bases, and 14 bases lay outside the gene matches. Germline CDR1 is SGHRS and CDR2 is YFSETQ. The CDR3 consists of 17 residues.

In its sample, this clonotype was seen a few times. V and J are TRBV5-1 and TRBJ2-2; no reliable D call. V lost 0 bases to trimming and J lost 6 bases, with 9 bases between them. This CDR3 has 14 residues. Germline V gene sequence: CDR1 SGHRS, CDR2 YFSETQ. In DNA form, the CDR3 reads TGCGCCAGCAGCTTGGATGGTGGGCCCGGGGAGCTGTTTTTT. Encoded protein: CASSLDGGPGELFF.

This chain joins TRBV6-1 and TRBJ1-6, with D unclear. The CDR3 sequence is 17 residues long. CDR1 and CDR2 from the germline V gene are MNHNS and SASEGT. Deletions cut 4 bases from V and 1 base from J, with 14 bases between. The CDR3 region is CASSGLGLWSYNSPLHF. DNA for the CDR3: TGTGCCAGCAGTGGGTTGGGCCTGTGGTCCTATAATTCACCCCTCCACTTT.

The chain employs TRBV29-1 and TRBJ1-3, with D unclear. The CDR3 is 12 residues long. V shed 1 base and J shed 4 bases, with 5 bases lying between them. Looked up from germline, CDR1 is SQVTM and CDR2 is ANQGSEA. Written as DNA, the CDR3 is TGCAGCGTTGAAGGCGGGGGAAACACCATATATTTT. Translating it yields CSVEGGGNTIYF.

There are a few counts of this clonotype. J is TRBJ1-6 and V is TRBV6-5, with a tentative D call TRBD1 (6 bases). Germline loops: CDR1 MNHEY, CDR2 SVGAGI. The V end was cut by 8 bases, the J end by 5 bases, with 16 bases between. The CDR3 loop spans 15 amino acids. CDR3 DNA: TGTGCCAGCCGAAGAGGGACAAATGATAATTCACCCCTCCACTTT. This gives the protein CASRRGTNDNSPLHF.

This clonotype was picked up a small number of times. The chain combines TRBV7-3 with TRBJ2-2; D tentatively fits TRBD1 or TRBD2 (5 bases each). The CDR3 length is 12 residues. V gave up 5 bases and J gave up 8 bases, with 9 bases separating them. Germline assignment: CDR1 SGHTA and CDR2 FQGTGA. The DNA for the CDR3 is TGTGCCAGCAGCGACGGGGCGGGGGAGCTGTTTTTT. Translating it yields CASSDGAGELFF.